This TCR beta chain was observed in a study of cytomegalovirus exposure and HLA in healthy donors. Findings of the study overall: It was confirmed in vitro that a few of the CMV-associated chains were specific for CMV antigens. An analysis done earlier found most TCR beta V segments productive about 87% or about 30% of the time.

CDR1 SNHLY and CDR2 FYNNEI come from the germline V gene. The ends were cut back, 4 bases at V and 3 bases at J, with 15 bases in the middle. CDR3 length: 16 residues. In regard to this clone: Its antigen remains unidentified.

Primers for the PCR totalled 60 Vbeta and 13 Jbeta. Per the original methods: In a later analysis, some 80 million unique TCR beta chains included roughly 11 million shared by two or more donors. Sequenced by immunoSEQ multiplex PCR; TCRdb stores in-frame clones only, minus some. V and J calls and clone size are as listed in that table; D and trimming were resolved from the DNA. The sample lists approximately 100,000 clones; 75% to 90% were seen once. Sequencing was performed on PBMCs. V is TRBV2 and J is TRBJ2-2; D perhaps matches TRBD2 (6 bases). The source of this sequence is a man aged 25-40 years in good health and CMV-seronegative. In DNA form, the CDR3 reads TGTGCCAGCAGTGGGGTGGGGGGTGTTGACACCGGGGAGCTGTTTTTT. Translating it yields CASSGVGGVDTGELFF. Variable domain in full (rest from reference TRBV2 and TRBJ2-2): EPEVTQTPSHQVTQMGQEVILRCVPISNHLYFYWYRQILGQKVEFLVSFYNNEISEKSEIFDDQFSVERPDGSNFTLKIRSTKLEDSAMYFCASSGVGGVDTGELFFGEGSRLTVL.